Below, 11 T cell receptor beta chains from the same sample are listed, as sequenced in a study of cytomegalovirus exposure and HLA in healthy donors. The PCR made use of 60 Vbeta and 13 Jbeta primers. Sequencing used immunoSEQ multiplex PCR; TCRdb keeps in-frame clones, though not all of them. The sample yields about 110,000 clones, roughly 73% seen once. Input material: PBMCs. The origin of the receptors is a woman in her 40s in good health and CMV-seropositive.

The chain uses TRBV19 and TRBJ1-2; D remains ambiguous. Trimming removed 0 bases from V and 3 bases from J, with 8 bases in between. The germline V gene encodes CDR1 LNHDA and CDR2 SQIVND (reference sequence). The CDR3 runs to 14 residues. The CDR3 protein is CASSIEAIHYGYTF. Written as DNA, the CDR3 is TGTGCCAGTAGTATAGAGGCCATCCACTATGGCTACACCTTC.

V is TRBV5-1 and J is TRBJ1-5, with D hard to call. Germline V gives CDR1 SGHRS, CDR2 YFSETQ. This CDR3 is built from 13 residues. Trimming shortened V by 5 bases and J by 1 base, and 7 bases separated the two germline ends. The CDR3 coding sequence is TGCGCCAGCAGGTCCGAGAGCAATCAGCCCCAGCATTTT. It yields the protein CASRSESNQPQHF.

The V and J genes are TRBV5-6 and TRBJ2-3; 9 bases match TRBD1. V shed 2 bases, J shed 6 bases, and the junction held 4 bases outside the gene matches. The CDR3 extends over 14 amino acids. Germline V gene sequence: CDR1 SGHDT, CDR2 YYEEEE. The CDR3 DNA sequence: TGTGCCAGCAGCTTCGGACAGGGGCATGATACGCAGTATTTT. This translates into CASSFGQGHDTQYF.

As to this clone: This specimen includes other DNA sequences encoding the same CDR3. The gene calls are TRBV7-6 and TRBJ2-7, with 8 nucleotides matching TRBD1. This CDR3 has 15 amino acids. Losses at the gene ends were 5 bases for V and 2 bases for J; bases not matched to a gene: 8. The germline gives CDR1 SGHVS, CDR2 FNYEAQ. In DNA form, the CDR3 reads TGTGCCAGCAGCCCTACAGGGGGATTGGCCTACGAGCAGTACTTC. Amino acid sequence: CASSPTGGLAYEQYF. The variable domain in full, with the rest retrieved from reference TRBV7-6 and TRBJ2-7, is GAGVSQSPRYKVTKRGQDVALRCDPISGHVSLYWYRQALGQGPEFLTYFNYEAQQDKSGLPNDRFSAERPEGSISTLTIQRTEQRDSAMYRCASSPTGGLAYEQYFGPGTRLTVT.

The V gene is TRBV15, the J gene TRBJ1-5; D is perhaps TRBD1 (5 bases). V lost 3 bases to trimming and J lost 4 bases, with 13 bases between them. The CDR3 contains 15 residues. Germline CDR1 and CDR2: LNHNV and YYDKDF (reference sequence). CDR3 region: CATSRFQGRNQPQHF. In nucleotides, the CDR3 is TGTGCCACCAGCAGGTTCCAGGGAAGGAATCAGCCCCAGCATTTT.

J is TRBJ1-2 and V is TRBV7-9; 10 nucleotides agree with TRBD1. The V segment lost 6 bases and the J segment 5 bases; nucleotides outside the gene matches: 9. This CDR3 region has 15 residues. The germline V gene has CDR1 SEHNR and CDR2 FQNEAQ (reference sequence). The CDR3 here is CASSHEDRGNYGYTF. For the CDR3, the DNA is TGTGCCAGCAGTCATGAGGACAGGGGGAATTATGGCTACACCTTC.

This clone was found a few times. The rearrangement joins TRBV11-3 to TRBJ2-1, with D unclear. CDR3 size: 12 residues. Trimming pared 4 bases from V and 9 bases from J, leaving 10 bases between. Germline CDR1 SGHNT, CDR2 YENEEA. The CDR3 sequence: CASSYTRSEQFF. The CDR3 region has the DNA TGTGCCAGCAGCTACACGCGGAGTGAGCAGTTCTTC. The complete variable domain, with remaining parts taken from reference TRBV11-3 and TRBJ2-1, reads EAGVVQSPRYKIIEKKQPVAFWCNPISGHNTLYWYLQNLGQGPELLIRYENEEAVDDSQLPKDRFSAERLKGVDSTLKIQPAELGDSAVYLCASSYTRSEQFFGPGTRLTVL.

The chain links TRBV6-1 to TRBJ1-1, with D maybe TRBD1 (6 bases). Trimming took 4 bases from V and 5 from J, leaving 17 bases between them. CDR1 is MNHNS, CDR2 SASEGT, per germline. CDR3 size: 15 residues. CDR3 nucleotides: TGTGCCAGCAGTGCCCTTGTCCCTAGGGGGACTGAAGCTTTCTTT. Translating gives CASSALVPRGTEAFF.

This chain connects TRBV10-3 to TRBJ2-7; D remains unclear. Germline CDR1 is ENHRY and CDR2 is SYGVKD. V was cut by 0 bases and J by 2 bases, with 11 bases left in between. This CDR3 region has 15 residues. The CDR3 DNA reads as TGTGCCATCAGTGAGTCCGGCGGAGCCCCCTACGAGCAGTACTTC. Protein: CAISESGGAPYEQYF.

V usage is TRBV18 and J usage is TRBJ2-1; TRBD1 matches 8 bases. The CDR3 has 13 residues. CDR1 and CDR2 from the germline V gene are KGHSH and LQKENI. V trimming: 5 bases; J trimming: 9 bases; junction bases outside the gene matches: 6. CDR3 nucleotide sequence: TGTGCCAGCTCATCGCAGGGGGCGGGTGAGCAGTTCTTC. As protein: CASSSQGAGEQFF. The full variable domain, rest sourced from reference TRBV18 and TRBJ2-1, is NAGVMQNPRHLVRRRGQEARLRCSPMKGHSHVYWYRQLPEEGLKFMVYLQKENIIDESGMPKERFSAEFPKEGPSILRIQQVVRGDSAAYFCASSSQGAGEQFFGPGTRLTVL.

The chain has TRBV5-1 and TRBJ2-1; 8 bases line up with TRBD1. This CDR3 has 14 residues. Germline-derived CDR1 and CDR2 are SGHRS and YFSETQ. Trimming cost V 2 bases and J 3 bases; bases outside gene matches: 1. CDR3 loop: CASSFRGLYNEQFF. CDR3 coding DNA: TGCGCCAGCAGCTTCAGGGGGCTCTACAATGAGCAGTTCTTC.